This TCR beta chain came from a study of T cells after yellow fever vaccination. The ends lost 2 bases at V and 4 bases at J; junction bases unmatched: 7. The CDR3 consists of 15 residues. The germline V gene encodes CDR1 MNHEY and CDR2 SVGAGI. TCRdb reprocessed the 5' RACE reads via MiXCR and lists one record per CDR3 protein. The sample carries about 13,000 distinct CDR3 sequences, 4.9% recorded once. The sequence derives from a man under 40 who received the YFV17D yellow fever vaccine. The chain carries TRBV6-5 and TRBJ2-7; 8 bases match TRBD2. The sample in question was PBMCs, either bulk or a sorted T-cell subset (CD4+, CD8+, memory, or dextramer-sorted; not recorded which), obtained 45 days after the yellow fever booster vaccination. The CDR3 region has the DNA TGTGCCAGCAGTTACGATTCGGGAGGGCGGTACGAGCAGTACTTC. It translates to CASSYDSGGRYEQYF.